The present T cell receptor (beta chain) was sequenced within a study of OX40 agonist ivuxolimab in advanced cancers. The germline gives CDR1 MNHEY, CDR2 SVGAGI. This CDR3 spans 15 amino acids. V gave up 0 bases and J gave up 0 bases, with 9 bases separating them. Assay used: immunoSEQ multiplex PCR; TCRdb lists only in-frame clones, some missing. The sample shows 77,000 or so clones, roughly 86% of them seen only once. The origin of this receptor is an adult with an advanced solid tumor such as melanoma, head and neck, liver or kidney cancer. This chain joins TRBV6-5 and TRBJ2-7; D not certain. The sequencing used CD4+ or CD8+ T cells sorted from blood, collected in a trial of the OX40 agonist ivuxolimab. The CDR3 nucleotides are TGTGCCAGCAGTTACTCTAGGATTAGCTCCTACGAGCAGTACTTC. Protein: CASSYSRISSYEQYF.